This TCR beta chain derives from a study of cytomegalovirus exposure and HLA in healthy donors. Both 60 Vbeta primers and 13 Jbeta primers went into the PCR. Clones were sequenced by immunoSEQ multiplex PCR, and TCRdb holds only the in-frame ones, with some missing. The sample lists over 150,000 clones, roughly 75% occurring once. Study results and caveats: Clonal expansion was found to be greater in HLA-associated TCR beta chains than in equally common others in a later analysis. Overall, under 200 TCR beta chains were annotated as cytomegalovirus-associated.

In the case of this clone: Its antigen is currently unknown.

There are 16 residues in the CDR3. Germline CDR1 and CDR2: SGHRS and YFSETQ. V was pared by 5 bases and J by 0 bases, with 15 bases between. The sequencing input was PBMCs. The J gene is TRBJ1-3, the V gene TRBV5-1; tentative D call: TRBD1 (5 bases). This sequence was found in a woman aged 45-60 years in good health and CMV-seropositive. The CDR3, as DNA: TGCGCCAGCAGACGTAGCCCCGGGGGCTCTGGAAACACCATATATTTT. It yields the protein CASRRSPGGSGNTIYF.